This T cell receptor (beta chain) was profiled in a study of shared clonotypes between healthy human individuals. Here immunoSEQ multiplex PCR was the method, and the copy in TCRdb shows in-frame clones only, minus some. Of roughly 500,000 clones listed, over 65% were seen once; the top ten hold 13%. Sequencing was performed on PBMCs. The sequence derives from a woman between 40 and 50 years old in good health. Some clones in this sample may be carry-over from other donors' samples.

The CDR3 spells CASTGQGSGYTF. The CDR3 DNA follows: TGTGCCAGTACTGGACAGGGGTCTGGCTACACCTTC. The V gene is TRBV19, the J gene TRBJ1-2; 9 nucleotides agree with TRBD1. Germline V gene lookup returns CDR1 LNHDA and CDR2 SQIVND (reference sequence). The CDR3 totals 12 residues. V was clipped by 7 bases and J by 7 bases; unmatched bases: 4.